The clone carrying this T cell receptor (beta chain) was observed many times. Its antigen remains unknown. The data are from a study of T cells in Graves' hyperthyroidism and ophthalmopathy. About the research overall: At initial diagnosis, before any treatment had begun, peripheral blood was obtained.

Study results and caveats: Most thyroid clonotypes expanded above 0.001 appeared in blood too.

Stable Graves' hyperthyroidism denoted no ophthalmopathy progression over 18 months. The PBMCs studied were ones that came from roughly 11 ml fresh peripheral blood. Amplified regions were TCR beta CDR3 sequences from RNA transcripts. Carried out on the TCR CDR3, a first-round RT-PCR used the HTBI primer set. TCRdb independently ran MiXCR on the multiplex PCR reads; one entry per CDR3 protein. The sample records hundreds of thousands of distinct CDR3 sequences, 14% being singletons. The clonotype comes from a woman aged 18-29 years with Graves' hyperthyroidism. Specimen: blood.

The CDR3 nucleotides read TGTGCCAGTGAAAAGACAGGAAACTACGAGCAGTACTTC. This translates into CASEKTGNYEQYF. The chain combines TRBV3-1 with TRBJ2-7, with D perhaps TRBD1 (6 bases). CDR3 length: 13 residues. The germline V gene encodes CDR1 LGHDT and CDR2 YNNKEL (reference sequence). V lost 9 bases to trimming and J lost 3 bases, with 15 bases between them.